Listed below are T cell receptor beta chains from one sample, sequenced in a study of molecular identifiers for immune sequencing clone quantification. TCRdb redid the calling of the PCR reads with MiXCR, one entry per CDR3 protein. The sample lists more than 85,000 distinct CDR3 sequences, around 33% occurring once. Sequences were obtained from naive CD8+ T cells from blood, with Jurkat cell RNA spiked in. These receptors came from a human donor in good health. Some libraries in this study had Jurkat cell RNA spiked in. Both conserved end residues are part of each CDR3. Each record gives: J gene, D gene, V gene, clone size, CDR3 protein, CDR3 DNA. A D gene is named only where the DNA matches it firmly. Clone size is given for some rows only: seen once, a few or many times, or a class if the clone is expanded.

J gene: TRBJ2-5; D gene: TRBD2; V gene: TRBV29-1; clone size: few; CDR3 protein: CSVVFGIWAGGPPKKETQYF; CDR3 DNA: TGCAGCGTTGTATTCGGGATTTGGGCGGGAGGGCCCCCCAAAAAAGAGACCCAGTACTTC
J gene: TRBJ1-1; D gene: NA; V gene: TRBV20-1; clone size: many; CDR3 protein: CSAGLGEAFF; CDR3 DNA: TGCAGTGCTGGATTGGGTGAAGCTTTCTTT
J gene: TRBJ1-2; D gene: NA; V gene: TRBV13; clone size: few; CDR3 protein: CASSLGSSIYGYTF; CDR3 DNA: TGTGCCAGCAGCTTAGGTTCATCGATCTATGGCTACACCTTC
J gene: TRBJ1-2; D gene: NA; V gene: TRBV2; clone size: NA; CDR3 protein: CASRIIQGIYGYTF; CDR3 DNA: TGTGCCAGCAGAATAATTCAGGGAATCTATGGCTACACCTTC
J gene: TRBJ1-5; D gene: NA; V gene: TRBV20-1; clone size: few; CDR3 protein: CSASTGSGNQPQHF; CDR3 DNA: TGCAGTGCTAGTACGGGGTCCGGCAATCAGCCCCAGCATTTT
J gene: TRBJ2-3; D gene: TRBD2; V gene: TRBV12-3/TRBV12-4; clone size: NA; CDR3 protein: CASSGLAGAKGHPETQYF; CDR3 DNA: TGTGCCAGCAGTGGCCTAGCGGGAGCCAAGGGCCATCCAGAAACGCAGTATTTT
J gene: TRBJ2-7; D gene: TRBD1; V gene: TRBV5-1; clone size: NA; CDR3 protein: CASTGDRGYEQYF; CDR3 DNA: TGCGCCAGCACCGGGGACAGGGGCTACGAGCAGTACTTC
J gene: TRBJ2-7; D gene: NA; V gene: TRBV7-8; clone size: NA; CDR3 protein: CASSFGGSYERYF; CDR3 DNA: TGTGCCAGCAGCTTTGGTGGGTCCTACGAGCGGTACTTC
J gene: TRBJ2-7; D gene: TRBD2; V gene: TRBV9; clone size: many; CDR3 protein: CASSLGLAGVEQYF; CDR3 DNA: TGTGCCAGCAGCCTCGGACTAGCGGGAGTCGAGCAGTACTTC
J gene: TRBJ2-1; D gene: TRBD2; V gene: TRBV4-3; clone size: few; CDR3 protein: CASSPGLAGGPVEQFF; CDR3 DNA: TGCGCCAGCAGCCCTGGCCTAGCGGGGGGTCCCGTTGAGCAGTTCTTC
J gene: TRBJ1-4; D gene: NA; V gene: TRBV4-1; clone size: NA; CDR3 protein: CASSQESEGRVYEKLFF; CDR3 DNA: TGCGCCAGCAGCCAAGAAAGTGAGGGCAGGGTTTATGAAAAACTGTTTTTT
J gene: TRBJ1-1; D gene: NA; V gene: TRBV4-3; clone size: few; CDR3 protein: CASSQEVGGNTEAFF; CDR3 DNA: TGCGCCAGCAGCCAAGAGGTAGGAGGGAACACTGAAGCTTTCTTT
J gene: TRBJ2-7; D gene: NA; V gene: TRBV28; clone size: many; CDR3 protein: CASGWQTYEQYF; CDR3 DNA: TGTGCCAGCGGCTGGCAGACCTACGAGCAGTACTTC
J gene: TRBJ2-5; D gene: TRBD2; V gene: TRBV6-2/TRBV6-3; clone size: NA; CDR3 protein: CARPTSGSQETQYF; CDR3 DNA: TGTGCCAGACCGACTAGCGGGAGCCAAGAGACCCAGTACTTC
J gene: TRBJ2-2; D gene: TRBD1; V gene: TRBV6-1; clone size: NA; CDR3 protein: CASSLFQGDTGELLF; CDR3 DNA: TGTGCCAGCAGTTTATTTCAGGGGGACACCGGGGAGCTGCTTTTT
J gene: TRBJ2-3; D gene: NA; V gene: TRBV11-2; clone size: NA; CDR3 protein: CASSLRRGSTGTQYF; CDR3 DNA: TGTGCCAGTAGCTTAAGGCGGGGTAGCACAGGTACGCAGTATTTT
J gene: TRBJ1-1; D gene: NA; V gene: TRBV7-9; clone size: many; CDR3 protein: CASSLAGGSEAFF; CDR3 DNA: TGTGCCAGCAGCTTAGCCGGGGGTAGTGAAGCTTTCTTT
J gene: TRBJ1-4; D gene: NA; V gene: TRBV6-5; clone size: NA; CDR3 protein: CASSYSNIGATNEELFF; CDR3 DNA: TGTGCCAGCAGTTACTCGAACATTGGGGCTACTAATGAAGAACTGTTTTTT
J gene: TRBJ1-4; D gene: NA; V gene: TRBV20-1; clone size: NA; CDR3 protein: CSASPGRDGTNEKLFF; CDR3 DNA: TGCAGTGCTAGCCCCGGCAGGGATGGTACTAATGAAAAACTGTTTTTT
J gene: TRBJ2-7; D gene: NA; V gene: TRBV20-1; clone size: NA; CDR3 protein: CSARDLGGSYEQYF; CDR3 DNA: TGCAGTGCTAGAGATTTAGGGGGCTCCTACGAGCAGTACTTC
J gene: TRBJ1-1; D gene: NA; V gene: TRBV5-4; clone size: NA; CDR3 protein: CASSLDPGVNTEAFF; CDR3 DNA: TGTGCCAGCAGCTTGGATCCAGGGGTGAACACTGAAGCTTTCTTT
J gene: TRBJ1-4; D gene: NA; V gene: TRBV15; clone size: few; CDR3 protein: CATSSGPNEKLFF; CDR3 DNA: TGTGCCACCAGCAGTGGACCTAATGAAAAACTGTTTTTT
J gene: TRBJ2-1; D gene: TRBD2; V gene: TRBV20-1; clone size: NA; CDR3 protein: CSARDPPWVSGDSYNEQSF; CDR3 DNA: TGCAGTGCTAGAGATCCACCGTGGGTTAGCGGGGACTCCTACAATGAGCAGTCCTTC
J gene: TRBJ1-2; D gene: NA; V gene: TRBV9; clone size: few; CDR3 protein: CASSVAGENYGYTF; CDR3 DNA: TGTGCCAGCAGCGTAGCGGGGGAGAACTATGGCTACACCTTC
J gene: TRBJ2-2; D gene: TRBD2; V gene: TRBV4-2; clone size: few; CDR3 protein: CASSLGTSLVGELFF; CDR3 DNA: TGTGCCAGCAGCCTCGGGACTAGCCTTGTCGGGGAGCTGTTTTTT
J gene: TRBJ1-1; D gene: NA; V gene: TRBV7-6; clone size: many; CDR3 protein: CASSLDPNTEAFF; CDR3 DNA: TGTGCCAGCAGCTTAGACCCGAACACTGAAGCTTTCTTT
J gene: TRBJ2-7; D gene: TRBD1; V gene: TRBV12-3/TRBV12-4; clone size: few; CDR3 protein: CASSLGRGHEQYF; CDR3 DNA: TGTGCCAGCAGTTTGGGCAGGGGGCACGAGCAGTACTTC
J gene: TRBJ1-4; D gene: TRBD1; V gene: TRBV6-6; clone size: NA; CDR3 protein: CASIPGTGDEKLFF; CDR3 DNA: TGTGCCAGCATACCCGGGACAGGGGATGAAAAACTGTTTTTT
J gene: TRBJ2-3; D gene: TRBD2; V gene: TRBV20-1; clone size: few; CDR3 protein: CSAHPGLAGTRRITDTQYF; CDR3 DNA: TGCAGTGCGCACCCGGGACTAGCGGGAACAAGAAGGATCACAGATACGCAGTATTTT
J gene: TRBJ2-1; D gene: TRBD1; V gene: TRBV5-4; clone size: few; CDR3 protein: CASSPGTGLGDEQFF; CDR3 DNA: TGTGCCAGCAGCCCCGGGACAGGGTTAGGGGATGAGCAGTTCTTC
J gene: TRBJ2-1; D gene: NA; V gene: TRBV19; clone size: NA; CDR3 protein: CASRGSPLNEQFF; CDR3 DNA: TGTGCCAGTAGGGGGTCTCCCCTCAATGAGCAGTTCTTC
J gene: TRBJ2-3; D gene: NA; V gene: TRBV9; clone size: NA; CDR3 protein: CASSVQDSSTGTQYF; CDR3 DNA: TGTGCCAGCAGCGTACAGGATTCTAGCACAGGTACGCAGTATTTT
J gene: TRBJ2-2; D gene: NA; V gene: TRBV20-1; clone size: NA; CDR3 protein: CSATRRDLRAGELFF; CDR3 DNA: TGCAGTGCTACCCGGCGGGACTTGAGGGCCGGGGAGCTGTTTTTT
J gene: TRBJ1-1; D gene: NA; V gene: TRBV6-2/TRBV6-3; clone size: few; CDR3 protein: CASSYLREAFF; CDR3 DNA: TGTGCCAGCAGTTACCTTCGGGAAGCTTTCTTT
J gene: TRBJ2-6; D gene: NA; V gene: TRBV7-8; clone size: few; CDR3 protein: CASSLRLGVSGANVLTF; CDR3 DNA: TGTGCCAGCAGCTTAAGGTTGGGGGTCTCTGGGGCCAACGTCCTGACTTTC
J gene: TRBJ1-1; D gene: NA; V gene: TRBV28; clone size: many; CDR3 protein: CASSSALLGSDTEAFF; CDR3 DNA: TGTGCCAGCAGTTCCGCCCTCTTGGGGTCGGACACTGAAGCTTTCTTT
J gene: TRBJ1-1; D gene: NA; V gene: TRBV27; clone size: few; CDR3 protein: CASSLNGGITEAFF; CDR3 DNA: TGTGCCAGCAGTTTAAATGGGGGAATCACTGAAGCTTTCTTT
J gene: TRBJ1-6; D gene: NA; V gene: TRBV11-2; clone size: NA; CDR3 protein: CASTSNYNSPLHF; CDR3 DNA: TGTGCCAGCACCTCAAACTATAATTCACCCCTCCACTTT
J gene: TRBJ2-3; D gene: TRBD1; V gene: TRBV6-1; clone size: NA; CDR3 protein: CASGPTGGIPDTQYF; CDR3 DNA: TGTGCCAGCGGTCCGACAGGGGGCATACCAGATACGCAGTATTTT
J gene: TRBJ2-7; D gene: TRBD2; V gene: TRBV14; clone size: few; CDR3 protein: CASKRASGSYEQYF; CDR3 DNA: TGTGCCAGCAAGCGGGCTAGCGGGAGCTACGAGCAGTACTTC
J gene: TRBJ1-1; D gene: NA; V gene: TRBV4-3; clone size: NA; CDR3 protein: CASSQLDSNTEAFF; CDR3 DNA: TGCGCCAGCAGCCAACTGGACAGCAACACTGAAGCTTTCTTT
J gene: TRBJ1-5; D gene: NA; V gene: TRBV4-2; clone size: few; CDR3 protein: CASSQGIQPQHF; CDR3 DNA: TGTGCCAGCAGTCAGGGGATACAGCCCCAGCATTTT
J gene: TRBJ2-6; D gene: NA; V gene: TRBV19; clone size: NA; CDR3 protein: CASTPGAQENLPSGANVLTF; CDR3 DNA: TGTGCCAGTACCCCCGGGGCCCAGGAAAACCTCCCCTCTGGGGCCAACGTCCTGACTTTC
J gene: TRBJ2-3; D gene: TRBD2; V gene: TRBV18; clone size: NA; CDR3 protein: CASSPIAGAPTSTDTQYF; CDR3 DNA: TGTGCCAGCTCACCCATAGCGGGAGCCCCTACTAGCACAGATACGCAGTATTTT
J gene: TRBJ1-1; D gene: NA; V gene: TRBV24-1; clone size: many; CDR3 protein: CATSDRVDTEAFF; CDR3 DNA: TGTGCCACCAGTGACAGGGTCGACACTGAAGCTTTCTTT
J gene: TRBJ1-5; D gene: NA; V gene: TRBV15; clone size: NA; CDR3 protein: CATSTIVGDQPQHF; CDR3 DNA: TGTGCCACCAGCACCATCGTTGGGGATCAGCCCCAGCATTTT
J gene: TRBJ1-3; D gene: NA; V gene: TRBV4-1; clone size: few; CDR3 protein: CASSQGQFSGNTIYF; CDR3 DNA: TGCGCCAGCAGCCAAGGCCAGTTCTCTGGAAACACCATATATTTT
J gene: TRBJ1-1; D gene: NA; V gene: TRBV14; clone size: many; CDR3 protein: CASSPLGLAEAFF; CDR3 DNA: TGTGCCAGCAGCCCCCTCGGACTCGCTGAAGCTTTCTTT
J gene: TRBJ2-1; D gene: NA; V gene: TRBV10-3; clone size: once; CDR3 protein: CAIGAGYEQFF; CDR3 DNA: TGTGCCATCGGGGCGGGGTATGAGCAGTTCTTC
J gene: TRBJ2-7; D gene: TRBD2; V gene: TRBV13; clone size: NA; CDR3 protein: CASSDSGNSYEQYF; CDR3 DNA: TGTGCCAGCAGTGATAGCGGGAACTCCTACGAGCAGTACTTC
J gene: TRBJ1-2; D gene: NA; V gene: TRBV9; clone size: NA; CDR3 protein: CASSVGGSQRNYGYTF; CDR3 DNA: TGTGCCAGCAGCGTAGGAGGGTCCCAAAGAAACTATGGCTACACCTTC
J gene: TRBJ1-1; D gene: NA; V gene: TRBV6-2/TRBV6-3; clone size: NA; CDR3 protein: CASRDIMNTEAFF; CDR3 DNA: TGTGCCAGCAGGGATATAATGAACACTGAAGCTTTCTTT
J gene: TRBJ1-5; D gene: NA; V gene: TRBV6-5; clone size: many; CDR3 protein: CASSYSRPYSNQPQHF; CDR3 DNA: TGTGCCAGCAGTTACTCAAGGCCGTATAGCAATCAGCCCCAGCATTTT